The 2 T cell receptor beta chains given below trace back to one sample, sequenced in a study of T cell clonality in common variable immunodeficiency. The data were produced by immunoSEQ multiplex PCR, yet TCRdb's version contains in-frame clones alone and is incomplete. The sample offers approximately 30,000 clones and no singletons, the top ten holding 4%. Their antigens remain unidentified. Study-level results: Reportedly, TCR beta sequences from common variable immunodeficiency showed fewer deletions and N-nucleotide insertions.

The sequenced material came from peripheral blood mononuclear cells. These receptors came from a human donor with common variable immunodeficiency.

This clone was found a few times. CDR3 sequence reads: CASSWTGGREKLFF. CDR3 DNA (partial): TGTGCCAGCAGCTGGACCGGGGGGAGGGAAAAA. The gene calls are TRBV5-5 and TRBJ1-4; TRBD1 is a possible D gene (5 bases). The read comes to an end 3 residues before the CDR3 does, leaving the germline J gene to fill in the end. Trimming removed 3 bases at V and 8 bases at J, with 14 bases between. The CDR3 runs 14 residues. Germline V gene sequence: CDR1 SGHKS, CDR2 YYEKEE (reference sequence).

Comments on this clone: The missing CDR3 end, 3 residues past where the read stops, is filled in from the germline J gene. The rearrangement uses TRBV5-1 and TRBJ1-2; TRBD1 matches at 8 bases. Trimming at V came to 0 bases and at J to 4 bases, leaving 8 bases not matched to a gene. Germline CDR1 and CDR2: SGHRS and YFSETQ. This CDR3 comprises 16 residues. The sequenced part of the CDR3 DNA is TGCGCCAGCAGCTTGGATGCAGGGGGCCGAAGCTATGGC. Its protein product is CASSLDAGGRSYG. The full CDR3 protein reads CASSLDAGGRSYGYTF.